Following are 17 T cell receptor beta chains from one sample sequenced in a study of blood T cell repertoires in COVID-19. Sequenced by immunoSEQ multiplex PCR; TCRdb stores in-frame clones only, minus some. The profile shows 310,000 or so clones, roughly 88% of them singletons. The sequenced sample was peripheral blood. The receptors here all came from a woman aged 50 to 65 with active or convalescent COVID-19.

The chain links TRBV7-6 to TRBJ2-3, with 16 bases aligning to TRBD2. After removal of 5 bases from V and 1 base from J, the junction contained 6 bases not matched to a gene. The CDR3 consists of 18 residues. Germline V gene lookup returns CDR1 SGHVS and CDR2 FNYEAQ. In DNA form, the CDR3 reads TGTGCCAGCAGCCCGGGACTAGCGGGAGGGCGGGGCACAGATACGCAGTATTTT. Protein sequence: CASSPGLAGGRGTDTQYF.

The chain combines TRBV5-4 with TRBJ1-2, with 7 bases aligning to TRBD1. This CDR3 spans 16 amino acids. The trim removed 5 bases at V and 6 bases at J, leaving 16 bases unmatched. The germline V gene has CDR1 SGHNT and CDR2 YYREEE (reference sequence). CDR3 in DNA: TGTGCCAGCAGTTGGGGATCGGCAGGGGGTGAGGATGGCTACACCTTC. It codes for CASSWGSAGGEDGYTF.

V is TRBV19 and J is TRBJ2-5, with a possible D match to TRBD2 (5 bases). Germline V gene sequence: CDR1 LNHDA, CDR2 SQIVND (reference sequence). The V and J ends lost 7 bases and 0 bases respectively, with 12 bases between them. CDR3 length: 14 residues. The CDR3 reads CASTMRVNQETQYF. CDR3 coding DNA: TGTGCCAGTACCATGAGGGTTAACCAAGAGACCCAGTACTTC.

The chain carries TRBV28 and TRBJ2-7; D is uncertain. The CDR3 totals 15 residues. The germline CDR1 and CDR2 sequences are MDHEN and SYDVKM. The V gene lost 4 bases and the J gene lost 2 bases, with 15 bases spanning the gap. In DNA form, the CDR3 reads TGTGCCAGCAGTTCTCGACACCCGATTCCCTACGAGCAGTACTTC. It specifies CASSSRHPIPYEQYF.

The gene calls are TRBV5-6 and TRBJ2-3; D gene ambiguous. Germline V gives CDR1 SGHDT, CDR2 YYEEEE. The CDR3 is 14 amino acids. V lost 2 bases and J 4 bases, leaving 11 bases between the germline ends. This CDR3 reads CASSFSPAADTQYF. In DNA form, the CDR3 reads TGTGCCAGCAGCTTCAGCCCGGCGGCAGATACGCAGTATTTT.

CDR3 in DNA: TGTGCCAGCAGCTTGGGGCGGTCTAGCGGGGGGTACCCCCAAGAGACCCAGTACTTC. Protein: CASSLGRSSGGYPQETQYF. The V call is TRBV5-4, the J call TRBJ2-5, with 11 bases lining up with TRBD2. The germline CDR1 and CDR2 sequences are SGHNT and YYREEE (reference sequence). The length of the CDR3 is 19 residues. Trimming took 0 bases from V and 1 from J; bases not matched to a gene: 11. Full variable domain (rest looked up from reference TRBV5-4 and TRBJ2-5): ETGVTQSPTHLIKTRGQQVTLRCSSQSGHNTVSWYQQALGQGPQFIFQYYREEENGRGNFPPRFSGLQFPNYSSELNVNALELDDSALYLCASSLGRSSGGYPQETQYFGPGTRLLVL.

The chain carries TRBV18 and TRBJ2-3; TRBD1 matches at 12 bases. The length of the CDR3 is 19 residues. The germline V gene has CDR1 KGHSH and CDR2 LQKENI. The V segment lost 0 bases and the J segment 0 bases; nucleotides outside the gene matches: 7. The CDR3 reads CASSPPGTGGFVSTDTQYF. The CDR3 DNA reads as TGTGCCAGCTCACCACCCGGGACAGGGGGCTTCGTTAGCACAGATACGCAGTATTTT.

The rearrangement links TRBV30 to TRBJ1-2; TRBD1 is a possible D gene (6 bases). The ends were cut back, 1 base at V and 6 bases at J, with 15 bases in the middle. Germline V gene lookup returns CDR1 GTSNPN and CDR2 SVGIG (reference sequence). CDR3 size: 14 residues. For the CDR3, the DNA is TGTGCCTGGAGTGCAACCGGGACATATGATGGCTACACCTTC. Its translation: CAWSATGTYDGYTF.

The rearrangement joins TRBV11-2 to TRBJ2-2; 9 bases match TRBD2. The CDR3 is made up of 16 amino acids. Trimming removed 2 bases from V and 8 bases from J; junction bases left unmatched: 9. The germline gives CDR1 SGHAT, CDR2 FQNNGV. CDR3 bases: TGTGCCAGCAGCTTATTAGCGGGGGCTTCCGTTGGGGAGCTGTTTTTT. Translating gives CASSLLAGASVGELFF.

The chain uses TRBV3-1 (or the pseudogene TRBV3-2) and TRBJ1-6; TRBD1 matches at 7 bases. The germline CDR1 and CDR2 sequences are LGHDT and YNNKEL (reference sequence). With 6 bases clipped from V and 8 bases from J, the junction kept 7 bases outside the gene matches. CDR3 length: 14 residues. CDR3 nucleotide sequence: TGTGCCAGCAGAATGACAGGGTTTGATTCACCCCTCCACTTT. Residues: CASRMTGFDSPLHF.

The chain joins TRBV28 to TRBJ1-1; 9 bases align to TRBD1. The V gene's germline CDR1 is MDHEN and CDR2 SYDVKM. The CDR3 extends over 14 amino acids. Trimming took 6 bases from V and 0 from J; bases not matched to a gene: 2. The CDR3 sequence: CASSRTGVNTEAFF. Here the CDR3 DNA reads TGTGCCAGCAGCCGGACAGGGGTGAACACTGAAGCTTTCTTT. Drawing the rest from reference TRBV28 and TRBJ1-1, the complete variable domain is DVKVTQSSRYLVKRTGEKVFLECVQDMDHENMFWYRQDPGLGLRLIYFSYDVKMKEKGDIPEGYSVSREKKERFSLILESASTNQTSMYLCASSRTGVNTEAFFGQGTRLTVV.

The rearrangement joins TRBV6-2 or TRBV6-3 to TRBJ1-2, with TRBD1 as a possible D gene (5 bases). V was shortened by 2 bases and J by 1 base, with 8 bases between the two germline ends. The CDR3 spans 14 residues. The germline gives CDR1 MNHEY, CDR2 SVGEGT. Here the CDR3 DNA reads TGTGCCAGCAGTTACCGGCAGGGTAACTATGGCTACACCTTC. This codes for CASSYRQGNYGYTF.

V is TRBV23-1 and J is TRBJ2-1; 8 nucleotides match TRBD2. TRBV23-1 is classed as an ORF, of uncertain function. The V segment lost 3 bases and the J segment 6 bases; nucleotides outside the gene matches: 4. This CDR3 comprises 14 residues. Written as DNA, the CDR3 is TGCGCCAGCAGTCACGGACTAGCACTCAATGAGCAGTTCTTC. Protein sequence: CASSHGLALNEQFF.

V usage is TRBV2 and J usage is TRBJ1-4; 8 nucleotides agree with TRBD1. This CDR3 is 15 amino acids long. The J segment lost 1 base and the V segment lost 6 bases, leaving 4 bases of the junction unmatched. Germline lookup yields CDR1 SNHLY and CDR2 FYNNEI. In DNA, the CDR3 is TGTGCCAGCAGGGGACAGGTCATAACTAATGAAAAACTGTTTTTT. It yields the protein CASRGQVITNEKLFF.

Concerning this clone: Other nucleotide sequences from this sample produce the same CDR3. The chain couples TRBV10-3 to TRBJ1-1, with 7 bases matching TRBD1. Trimming removed 4 bases from V and 3 bases from J; junction bases left unmatched: 8. Germline V gene data show CDR1 as ENHRY and CDR2 as SYGVKD. CDR3 size: 15 residues. CDR3 region: CAISGSTGKDTEAFF. CDR3 in DNA: TGTGCCATCAGTGGATCGACAGGGAAGGACACTGAAGCTTTCTTT.

The chain carries TRBV5-1 and TRBJ2-3, with TRBD2 as a possible D gene (5 bases). V was clipped by 6 bases and J by 0 bases, with 20 bases between them. Germline V CDR1 and CDR2: SGHRS, YFSETQ. This CDR3 comprises 17 residues. This chain's CDR3 is CASTLWSGELSTDTQYF. CDR3 coding DNA: TGCGCCAGCACCCTATGGTCCGGGGAACTGAGCACAGATACGCAGTATTTT.

The CDR3: CASSPQASHSTDTQYF. DNA for the CDR3: TGCGCCAGCAGCCCGCAGGCTAGCCATAGCACAGATACGCAGTATTTT. V is TRBV5-1 and J is TRBJ2-3; the D gene is possibly TRBD2 (5 bases). This CDR3 has 16 amino acids. Trimming removed 4 bases from V and 0 bases from J, with 15 bases in between. Germline-derived CDR1 and CDR2 are SGHRS and YFSETQ.